Below, 26 T cell receptor beta chains from the same sample are listed, as sequenced in a study of blood T cell repertoires in COVID-19 (TCRdb year 2020). The library was made by the immunoSEQ multiplex PCR assay. Not all clones reach the TCRdb copy of this immuneACCESS table, which keeps in-frame sequences only. Checked studies attribute under half of the gap to unresolved V genes and leave the rest unexplained. In this sample the table shows some 270,000 clones, around 92% of which occur a single time. The ten top clones hold more than 1.5% of the sample. Material for sequencing was PBMCs or T cells enriched from blood (not recorded which). The receptors originated from a woman aged 60-70 years who had recovered from COVID-19.

The chain is built from TRBV7-8 and TRBJ2-2, with a weak D call TRBD1 (5 bases). V lost 8 bases to trimming and J lost 3 bases, with 16 bases between them. Germline V gene lookup returns CDR1 SGHVS and CDR2 FQNEAQ. CDR3 size: 15 residues. The CDR3 bases are TGTGCCAGCTCCTCAGGGATCTGGGACACCGGGGAGCTGTTTTTT. This codes for CASSSGIWDTGELFF.

This clone is a singleton in its sample. The J gene is TRBJ1-1, the V gene TRBV2; D is perhaps TRBD1 (6 bases). Trimming stripped 6 bases from V and 10 bases from J, with 15 bases between. This CDR3 is built from 12 residues. The germline V gene has CDR1 SNHLY and CDR2 FYNNEI. The CDR3 region has the DNA TGTGCCAGCAGACCCACAGGGCTACGAGCTTTCTTT. The encoded protein is CASRPTGLRAFF. Full variable domain (outside the CDR3, taken from reference TRBV2 and TRBJ1-1): EPEVTQTPSHQVTQMGQEVILRCVPISNHLYFYWYRQILGQKVEFLVSFYNNEISEKSEIFDDQFSVERPDGSNFTLKIRSTKLEDSAMYFCASRPTGLRAFFGQGTRLTVV.

The chain couples TRBV27 to TRBJ2-6; D gene unclear. Per germline, CDR1 MNHEY and CDR2 SMNVEV (reference sequence). The CDR3 has 15 amino acids. V dropped 6 bases and J dropped 0 bases, with 9 bases sitting between them. CDR3 in amino acids: CASRLVGSGANVLTF. The CDR3 DNA is TGTGCCAGCAGATTAGTCGGCTCTGGGGCCAACGTCCTGACTTTC.

The rearrangement joins TRBV28 to TRBJ2-1; 10 nucleotides line up with TRBD1. The CDR3 has 16 amino acids. In germline, CDR1 is MDHEN, CDR2 SYDVKM. The J segment lost 2 bases and the V segment lost 3 bases, leaving 4 bases of the junction unmatched. CDR3 loop: CASSFAGTGAYNEQFF. The CDR3 DNA sequence: TGTGCCAGCAGTTTCGCCGGGACAGGGGCCTACAATGAGCAGTTCTTC.

The rearrangement uses TRBV6-5 and TRBJ1-6; D is ambiguous. V lost 6 bases, J lost 6 bases, and 9 bases lay in between. Germline loops: CDR1 MNHEY, CDR2 SVGAGI. The CDR3 loop spans 13 amino acids. CDR3 protein: CASRTHANSPLHF. In DNA form, the CDR3 reads TGTGCCAGCAGGACACACGCTAATTCACCCCTCCACTTT.

This rearrangement joins TRBV4-1 to TRBJ2-4, with TRBD2 matching over 13 bases. CDR1 is MGHRA, CDR2 YSYEKL, per germline. With 2 bases clipped from V and 3 bases from J, the junction kept 10 bases outside the gene matches. This CDR3 spans 19 amino acids. The CDR3, as DNA: TGCGCCAGCAGCCAATATAGAACTAGCGGGGGGGAGGGCAAAAACATTCAGTACTTC. Amino acid sequence: CASSQYRTSGGEGKNIQYF.

The sample holds a few counts of this clone. This rearrangement joins TRBV7-3 to TRBJ2-2, with D possibly TRBD2 on 6 matching bases. The CDR3 spans 16 residues. V lost 2 bases and J 1 base, leaving 11 bases between the germline ends. The germline CDR1 and CDR2 sequences are SGHTA and FQGTGA. The CDR3 bases are TGTGCCAGCAGCTTACTTCCGCGGGGGAACACCGGGGAGCTGTTTTTT. This translates into CASSLLPRGNTGELFF.

V and J are TRBV5-4 and TRBJ1-2; 7 bases are shared with TRBD1. The germline V gene has CDR1 SGHNT and CDR2 YYREEE (reference sequence). With 4 bases clipped from V and 0 bases from J, the junction kept 6 bases outside the gene matches. CDR3 length: 15 amino acids. CDR3 residues: CASSTDRATNYGYTF. Written as DNA, the CDR3 is TGTGCCAGCAGCACAGACAGGGCAACTAACTATGGCTACACCTTC.

The rearrangement uses TRBV2 and TRBJ2-4; possible D gene TRBD1, 5 bases. V was shortened by 8 bases and J by 7 bases, with 12 bases between the two germline ends. Looked up from germline, CDR1 is SNHLY and CDR2 is FYNNEI. The CDR3 is made up of 12 amino acids. The CDR3 DNA is TGTGCCAGCTGCGAGACAGCCAACATTCAGTACTTC. Translating gives CASCETANIQYF.

This rearrangement joins TRBV10-3 to TRBJ2-1; tentatively, D is TRBD2 (5 bases). CDR3 length: 14 residues. Trimming pared 6 bases from V and 2 bases from J, leaving 11 bases between. CDR1 is ENHRY and CDR2 is SYGVKD in the germline V gene. In DNA form, the CDR3 reads TGTGCCATCAGCCTAGCAGACACCTACAATGAGCAGTTCTTC. Protein product: CAISLADTYNEQFF.

This chain links TRBV18 with TRBJ2-1; 8 positions agree with TRBD1. The CDR3 runs to 14 residues. Germline V gene data show CDR1 as KGHSH and CDR2 as LQKENI. Trimming at V came to 2 bases and at J to 7 bases, leaving 4 bases not matched to a gene. The DNA for the CDR3 is TGTGCCAGCTCACCAGCAGGGGACAGGAATGAGCAGTTCTTC. Protein sequence: CASSPAGDRNEQFF.

The CDR3: CASSLDRDKAFF. For the CDR3, the DNA is TGTGCCAGCAGCCTGGACAGGGATAAAGCTTTCTTT. This chain joins TRBV11-3 and TRBJ1-1; 8 bases are shared with TRBD1. The length of the CDR3 is 12 residues. The V segment lost 5 bases and the J segment 9 bases; nucleotides outside the gene matches: 5. Germline-derived CDR1 and CDR2 are SGHNT and YENEEA.

The chain employs TRBV5-1 and TRBJ1-4; D remains unclear. CDR3 length: 14 residues. The V gene's germline CDR1 is SGHRS and CDR2 YFSETQ. V was shortened by 4 bases and J by 0 bases, with 7 bases between the two germline ends. CDR3: CASSRQATNEKLFF. The CDR3, as DNA: TGCGCCAGCAGCCGACAAGCAACTAATGAAAAACTGTTTTTT.

The chain has TRBV5-1 and TRBJ1-1; the match to TRBD1 covers 8 bases. Losses at the gene ends were 4 bases for V and 1 base for J; bases not matched to a gene: 9. In germline, CDR1 is SGHRS, CDR2 YFSETQ. This CDR3 region has 16 residues. CDR3 loop: CASSLPGGTGNTEAFF. In DNA form, the CDR3 reads TGCGCCAGCAGCCTTCCGGGCGGGACAGGGAACACTGAAGCTTTCTTT.

This clone was recorded only once. The chain carries TRBV9 and TRBJ2-5, with D perhaps TRBD2 (5 bases). Trimming removed 0 bases from V and 5 bases from J, with 11 bases in between. The CDR3 covers 14 residues. Germline lookup yields CDR1 SGDLS and CDR2 YYNGEE. CDR3 DNA: TGTGCCAGCAGCGTAGGGCTAGCTCTTGAGACCCAGTACTTC. Protein: CASSVGLALETQYF.

V and J are TRBV9 and TRBJ1-3; D uncertain. V lost 2 bases and J lost 0, with 9 bases in between. The CDR3 runs 15 residues. Germline V CDR1 and CDR2: SGDLS, YYNGEE. The CDR3 nucleotides are TGTGCCAGCAGCGTCAGAAGTAACTCTGGAAACACCATATATTTT. It encodes CASSVRSNSGNTIYF. Full variable domain (remainder filled in from reference TRBV9 and TRBJ1-3): DSGVTQTPKHLITATGQRVTLRCSPRSGDLSVYWYQQSLDQGLQFLIQYYNGEERAKGNILERFSAQQFPDLHSELNLSSLELGDSALYFCASSVRSNSGNTIYFGEGSWLTVV.

The CDR3 nucleotides are TGTGCCAGTAGCCTCACCGGAAGGTGGACTAGCGGGCAAGGTGAGCAGTTCTTC. Translation: CASSLTGRWTSGQGEQFF. The J gene is TRBJ2-1, the V gene TRBV19, with TRBD2 matching over 11 bases. Losses at the gene ends were 6 bases for V and 9 bases for J; bases not matched to a gene: 19. Germline assignment: CDR1 LNHDA and CDR2 SQIVND (reference sequence). This CDR3 has 18 amino acids.

This sequence joins TRBV18 and TRBJ2-5; D not certain. The CDR3 covers 13 residues. The V end lost 0 bases, the J end lost 4 bases, and 6 bases lay between the germline ends. The germline CDR1 and CDR2 sequences are KGHSH and LQKENI. CDR3 sequence (DNA): TGTGCCAGCTCACCACCTAGTGCAGAGACCCAGTACTTC. Protein product: CASSPPSAETQYF.

This chain joins TRBV6-2 or TRBV6-3 and TRBJ2-1, with D possibly being TRBD2 (6 bases). Germline loops: CDR1 MNHEY, CDR2 SVGEGT. The length of the CDR3 is 16 residues. Between the trimmed V and J ends, which lost 5 bases and 7 bases, there was a span of 21 bases. CDR3 protein: CASSSRLRGGGNEQFF. The CDR3 DNA sequence: TGTGCCAGCAGTAGCCGACTACGAGGCGGAGGGAATGAGCAGTTCTTC.

This clone appeared a few times. The V call is TRBV11-2, the J call TRBJ1-5, with TRBD1 as a possible D gene (6 bases). V lost 5 bases and J 6 bases, leaving 17 bases between the germline ends. The CDR3 contains 15 residues. Germline CDR1 and CDR2: SGHAT and FQNNGV. In DNA form, the CDR3 reads TGTGCCAGCAGCGCATCCTGGGAAGGGGGTCAGCCCCAGCATTTT. Its protein product is CASSASWEGGQPQHF. The full variable domain, its missing parts supplied by reference TRBV11-2 and TRBJ1-5, is EAGVAQSPRYKIIEKRQSVAFWCNPISGHATLYWYQQILGQGPKLLIQFQNNGVVDDSQLPKDRFSAERLKGVDSTLKIQPAKLEDSAVYLCASSASWEGGQPQHFGDGTRLSIL.

On this clone: One base away lies a much larger clone, so this may be a sequencing read error. Other DNA sequences within the sample encode an identical CDR3. V and J are TRBV28 and TRBJ1-2; D remains ambiguous. The CDR3 runs to 13 residues. Germline-derived CDR1 and CDR2 are MDHEN and SYDVKM. Trimming stripped 2 bases from V and 2 bases from J, with 6 bases between. CDR3 sequence: CASSLGGNYGYTF. The CDR3 DNA is TGTGCCAGCAGTTTAGGAGGGAACTATGGCTACACCTTC.

CDR3 DNA sequence: TGTGCCAGTAGGGCAGGCTTCGCGGGGACTGAAGCTTTCTTT. The encoded protein is CASRAGFAGTEAFF. The chain recombines TRBV19 with TRBJ1-1, with D uncertain. The germline CDR1 and CDR2 sequences are LNHDA and SQIVND (reference sequence). V shed 6 bases and J shed 5 bases, with 16 bases lying between them. The CDR3 runs 14 residues.

The J gene is TRBJ2-1, the V gene TRBV5-1; TRBD2 agrees at 9 bases. Losses at the gene ends were 4 bases for V and 6 bases for J; bases not matched to a gene: 8. Germline V gene sequence: CDR1 SGHRS, CDR2 YFSETQ. This CDR3 has 15 residues. The CDR3 is CASSLGTSFTNEQFF. CDR3 nucleotide sequence: TGCGCCAGCAGCCTAGGGACTAGCTTCACCAATGAGCAGTTCTTC.

V is TRBV6-5 and J is TRBJ1-5; D ambiguous. CDR1 MNHEY and CDR2 SVGAGI come from the germline V gene. The CDR3 extends over 16 amino acids. Trimming took 0 bases from V and 4 from J, leaving 13 bases between them. The CDR3 nucleotides read TGTGCCAGCAGTTACTCAGGACGGGGTAAAAATCAGCCCCAGCATTTT. Translating it yields CASSYSGRGKNQPQHF.

Here the CDR3 DNA reads TGTGCCAGCAGCTCGGGACTCAATACAATAATCGGGGAGCTGTTTTTT. It codes for CASSSGLNTIIGELFF. The chain couples TRBV5-8 to TRBJ2-2; D is possibly TRBD2 (6 bases). Germline V CDR1 and CDR2: SGHTS, YDEGEE. This CDR3 is built from 16 residues. Trimming stripped 3 bases from V and 7 bases from J, with 19 bases between.

The chain's CDR3 is CASSLTSGRVYEQFF. DNA for the CDR3: TGTGCCAGCAGTTTGACTAGCGGGAGGGTCTATGAGCAGTTCTTC. This rearrangement joins TRBV27 to TRBJ2-1, with 14 bases matching TRBD2. This CDR3 region has 15 residues. The V gene's germline CDR1 is MNHEY and CDR2 SMNVEV (reference sequence). V was clipped by 3 bases and J by 8 bases; unmatched bases: 3.